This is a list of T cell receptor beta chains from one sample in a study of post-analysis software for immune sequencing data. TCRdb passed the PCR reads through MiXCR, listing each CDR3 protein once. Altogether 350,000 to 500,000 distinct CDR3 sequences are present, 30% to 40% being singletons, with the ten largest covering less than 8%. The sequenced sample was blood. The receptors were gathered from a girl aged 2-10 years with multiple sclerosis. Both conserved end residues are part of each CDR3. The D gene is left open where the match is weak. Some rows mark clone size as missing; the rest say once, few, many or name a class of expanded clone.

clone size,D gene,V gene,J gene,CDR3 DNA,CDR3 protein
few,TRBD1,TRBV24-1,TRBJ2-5,TGTGCCACCAGTGGGGGACAGGGGGAGGGAGAGACCCAGTACTTC,CATSGGQGEGETQYF
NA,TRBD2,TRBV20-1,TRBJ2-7,TGCAGTGCTTCTCGCTCTTTCGGACTAGCTTACGTCGAGCAGTACTTC,CSASRSFGLAYVEQYF
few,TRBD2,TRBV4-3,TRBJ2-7,TGCGCCAGCAGCCAAGAAAGCGGGAGGAGCTCCTACGAGCAGTACTTC,CASSQESGRSSYEQYF
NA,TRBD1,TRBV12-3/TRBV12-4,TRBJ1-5,TGTGCCAGCAGTCCATATCACCTCCGGGACAGGGATTTCCGCAATCAGCCCCAGCATTTT,CASSPYHLRDRDFRNQPQHF
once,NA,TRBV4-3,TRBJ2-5,TGCGCCAGCAGCCAAGATACGTGCCAAGAGACCCAGTACTTC,CASSQDTCQETQYF
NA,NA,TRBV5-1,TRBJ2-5,TGCGCCAGCAGCTTGGTAGGGGCGTACCAAGAGACCCAGTACTTC,CASSLVGAYQETQYF
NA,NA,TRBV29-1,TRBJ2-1,TGCAGCGGTCTCGCAGCTCTTACGGGGAAGCAGTTCTTC,CSGLAALTGKQFF
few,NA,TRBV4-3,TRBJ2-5,TGCGCCAGCAGCCAACTAGCTTCGGGAGAGACCCAGTACTTC,CASSQLASGETQYF
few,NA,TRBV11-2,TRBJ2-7,TGTGCCAGCAGCTTAGGGGTGGGTAGATCCTACGAGCAGTACTTC,CASSLGVGRSYEQYF
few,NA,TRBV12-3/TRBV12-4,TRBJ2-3,TGTGCCAGCGGCGACCCAGCGGATACGCAGTATTTT,CASGDPADTQYF
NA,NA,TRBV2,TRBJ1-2,TGTGCCAGTTCGGGAGGGTCGGATGGCTACACCTTC,CASSGGSDGYTF
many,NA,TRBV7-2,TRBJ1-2,TGTGCCAGCAGCCGTGCGCGGGGCCGTGGGGGCCCCTACTATGGCTACACCTTC,CASSRARGRGGPYYGYTF
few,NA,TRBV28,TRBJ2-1,TGTGGCACCGCGGGACAACTTGAGCAGTTCTTC,CGTAGQLEQFF
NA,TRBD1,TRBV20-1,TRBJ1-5,TGCAGTGCGCGACAGGGGGGGTCGGGCAATCAGCCCCAGCATTTT,CSARQGGSGNQPQHF
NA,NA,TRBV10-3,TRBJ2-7,TGTGCCATAAGGTTTGGAGACTACGAGCAGTACTTC,CAIRFGDYEQYF
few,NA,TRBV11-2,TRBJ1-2,TGTGCCAGCAGCTCCCCAAGGGGAACTAACTATGGCTACACCTTC,CASSSPRGTNYGYTF
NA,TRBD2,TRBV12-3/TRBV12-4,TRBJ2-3,TGTGCCAGCAGTTTAGGGCGGGGGAGGAGCACAGATACGCAGTATTTT,CASSLGRGRSTDTQYF
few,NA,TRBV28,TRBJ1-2,TGTGCCAGCGCTCCGGGAGGGGGTACCTATGGCTACACCTTC,CASAPGGGTYGYTF
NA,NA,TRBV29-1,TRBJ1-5,TGCAGCGTTCTCGGGCAGGACAATCAGCCCCAGCATTTT,CSVLGQDNQPQHF
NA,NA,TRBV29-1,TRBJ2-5,TGCAGCGTTGATCTCCGGGGAGGTCAAGAGACCCAGTACTTC,CSVDLRGGQETQYF
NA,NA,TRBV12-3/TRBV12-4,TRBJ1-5,TGTGCCAGCAGTCCCGGTGGCCCGCGGCAGCCCCAGCATTTT,CASSPGGPRQPQHF
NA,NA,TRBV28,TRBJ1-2,TGTGCCAGCATTCCCTCCGGGGGAGGGGACTATGGCTACACCTTC,CASIPSGGGDYGYTF
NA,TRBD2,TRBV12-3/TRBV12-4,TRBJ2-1,TGTGCCAGCAGTTCCAAAACTAGCGGGAGGGCCTCAGATGAGCAGTTCTTC,CASSSKTSGRASDEQFF
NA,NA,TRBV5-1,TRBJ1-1,TGCGCCAGCAGCTTGCAGGCCGGGGGGTTGAACACTGAAGCTTTCTTT,CASSLQAGGLNTEAFF
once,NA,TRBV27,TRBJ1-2,TGTGCCAGCAGTTCAAAACCTCAGGCTTCATATGGCTACACCTTC,CASSSKPQASYGYTF
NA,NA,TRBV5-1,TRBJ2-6,TGCGCCAGCACTATGGGGGGCCGCTCTGGGGCCAACGTCCTGACTTTC,CASTMGGRSGANVLTF
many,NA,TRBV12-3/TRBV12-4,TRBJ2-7,TGTGCCAGCAGTTTAAGTGTGTCGCGGGAGCAGTACTTC,CASSLSVSREQYF
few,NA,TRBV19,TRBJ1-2,TGTGCCAGTAGTATACAGGGTTCCGGCTATGGCTACACCTTC,CASSIQGSGYGYTF
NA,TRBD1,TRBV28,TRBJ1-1,TGTGCCAGCAGTTCCCCTGGGACAGGCGTAGAAGCTTTCTTT,CASSSPGTGVEAFF
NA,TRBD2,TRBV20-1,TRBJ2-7,TGCAGTGCTTCCGGACTAGCGGGAGGGCCGTACGAGCAGTACTTC,CSASGLAGGPYEQYF
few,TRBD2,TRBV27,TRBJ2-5,TGTGCCAGCAGTTTAAGTAGCGGGGTCACCGAAGAGACCCAGTACTTC,CASSLSSGVTEETQYF
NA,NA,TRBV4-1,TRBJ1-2,TGCGCCAGCAGCCAAAGACAGAACTATGGCTACAGCTTC,CASSQRQNYGYSF
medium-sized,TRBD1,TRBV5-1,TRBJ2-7,TGCGCCAGCAGCGTGCGACCCGGGACAGACTACGAGCAGTACTTC,CASSVRPGTDYEQYF
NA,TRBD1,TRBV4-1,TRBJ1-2,TGCGCCAGCAGCCAGGCTTTAAGACAGGGACCAATCTATGGCTACACCTTC,CASSQALRQGPIYGYTF
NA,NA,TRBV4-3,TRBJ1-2,TGCGCCAGCAGGGGGAAGGGTGGCTACACCTTC,CASRGKGGYTF
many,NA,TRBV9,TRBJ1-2,TGTGCCAGCAGCGAGCAGGGGAACTATGGCTACACCTTC,CASSEQGNYGYTF
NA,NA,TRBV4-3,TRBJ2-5,TGCGCCAGCAGCCAAGATGGCCAGGGGATCCAAGAGACCCAGTACTTC,CASSQDGQGIQETQYF
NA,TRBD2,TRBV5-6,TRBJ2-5,TGTACCAGCAGCCATAGGGTGACGGGGGGAGAGACCCAGTACTTC,CTSSHRVTGGETQYF
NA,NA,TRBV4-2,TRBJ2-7,TGTGCCAGCAGCCCTAATATTAAAAAGTACGAGCAGTACTTC,CASSPNIKKYEQYF
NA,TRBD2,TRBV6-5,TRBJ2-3,TGTGCCAGCAGTTACACAACCGGGACTAGCGGCACAGATACGCAGTATTTT,CASSYTTGTSGTDTQYF
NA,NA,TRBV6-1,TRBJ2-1,TGTGCCAGCGGACGGGGTTCTAATGAGCAGTTCTTC,CASGRGSNEQFF
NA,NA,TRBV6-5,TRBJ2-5,TGTGCCAGCAGTTACTACCCGGGGGCCCGGGAGACCCAGTACTTC,CASSYYPGARETQYF
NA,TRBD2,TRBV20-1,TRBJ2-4,TGCAGTGCTAGAGAACAGCGGGAGGGCCGTGCCAAAAACATTCAGTACTTC,CSAREQREGRAKNIQYF
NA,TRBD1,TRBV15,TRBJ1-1,TGTGCCACCAGCAGAGCAGACAGGGGGCTTACTGAAGCTTTCTTT,CATSRADRGLTEAFF
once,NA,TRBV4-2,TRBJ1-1,TGTGCCAGCAGCCAAGATCGGCCAGGTCCCACTGAAGCTTTCTTT,CASSQDRPGPTEAFF
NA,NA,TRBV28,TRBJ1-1,TGTGCCAGCAGTTCAACCGGGACGGTTGGGAGATGGACTGAAGCTTTCTTT,CASSSTGTVGRWTEAFF
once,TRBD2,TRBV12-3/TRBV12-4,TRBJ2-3,TGTGCCAGCAGGCCGGGACTAGCGGGCACAGATACGCAGTATTTT,CASRPGLAGTDTQYF
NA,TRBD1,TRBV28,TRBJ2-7,TGTGCCAGCAGTAGACAGGGAACCTACGAGCAGTACTTC,CASSRQGTYEQYF
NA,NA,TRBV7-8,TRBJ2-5,TGTGCCAGCAGTAGGGGGGGCCTGGAGGCCCAGTACTTC,CASSRGGLEAQYF
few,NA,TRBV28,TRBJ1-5,TGTGCCAGCAGTCCCCCCAGGGGCTTTTATAGCAATCAGCCCCAGCATTTT,CASSPPRGFYSNQPQHF
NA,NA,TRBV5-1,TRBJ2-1,TGCGCCAGCAGCTGGGCTTTGCGGGGGCCCCTCGGGTCCAATGAGCAGTTCTTC,CASSWALRGPLGSNEQFF
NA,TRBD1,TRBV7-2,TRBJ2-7,TGTGCCAGCAGCTCGCGGGACAGGGTTTCCTACGAGCAGTACTTC,CASSSRDRVSYEQYF
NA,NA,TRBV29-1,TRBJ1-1,TGCAGCGTTTCCGGATTGACAGTGAACACTGAAGCTTTCTTT,CSVSGLTVNTEAFF